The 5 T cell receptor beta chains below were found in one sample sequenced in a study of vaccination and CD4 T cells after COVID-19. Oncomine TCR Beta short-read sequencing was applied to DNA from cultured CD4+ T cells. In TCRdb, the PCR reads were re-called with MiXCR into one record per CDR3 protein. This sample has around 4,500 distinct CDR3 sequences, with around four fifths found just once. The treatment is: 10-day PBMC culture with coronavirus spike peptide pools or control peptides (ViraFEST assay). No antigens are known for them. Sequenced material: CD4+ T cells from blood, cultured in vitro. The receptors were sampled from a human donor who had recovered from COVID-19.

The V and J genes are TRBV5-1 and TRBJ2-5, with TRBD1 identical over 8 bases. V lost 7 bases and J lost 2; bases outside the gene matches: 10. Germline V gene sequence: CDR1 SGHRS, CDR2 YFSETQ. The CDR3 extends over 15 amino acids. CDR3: CASFKHGQGQETQYF. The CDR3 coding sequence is TGCGCCAGCTTTAAACATGGACAGGGACAAGAGACCCAGTACTTC.

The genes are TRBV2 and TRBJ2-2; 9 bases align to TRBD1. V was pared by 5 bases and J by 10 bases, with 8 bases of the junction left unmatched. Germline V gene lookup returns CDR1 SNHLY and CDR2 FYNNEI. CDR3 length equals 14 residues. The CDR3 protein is CASSFIQGAEELFF. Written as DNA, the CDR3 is TGTGCCAGCAGTTTTATACAGGGGGCTGAGGAGCTGTTTTTT.

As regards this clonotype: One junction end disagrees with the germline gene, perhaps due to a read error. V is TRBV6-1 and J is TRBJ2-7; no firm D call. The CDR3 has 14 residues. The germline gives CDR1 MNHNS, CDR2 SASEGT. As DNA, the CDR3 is TGCGCCAGCAGCGTGTCCGGTCACTCCTACGAGCAGTACTTC. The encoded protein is CASSVSGHSYEQYF.

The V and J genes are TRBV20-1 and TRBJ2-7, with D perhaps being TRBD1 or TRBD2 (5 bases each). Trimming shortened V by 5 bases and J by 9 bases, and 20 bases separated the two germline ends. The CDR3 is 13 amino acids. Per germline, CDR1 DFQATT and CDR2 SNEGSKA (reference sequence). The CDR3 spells CSAYRDGKKGQYF. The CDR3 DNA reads TGCAGTGCTTATCGGGACGGGAAGAAGGGGCAGTACTTC.

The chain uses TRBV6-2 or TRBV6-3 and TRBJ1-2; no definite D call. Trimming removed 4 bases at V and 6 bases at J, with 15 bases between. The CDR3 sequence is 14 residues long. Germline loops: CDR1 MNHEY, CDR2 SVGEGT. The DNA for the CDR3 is TGTGCCAGCAGTTTAATGTCAAGTAGCGATGGCTACACCTTC. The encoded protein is CASSLMSSSDGYTF.